Listed below are T cell receptor beta chains from one sample, sequenced in a study of OX40 agonist ivuxolimab in advanced cancers. TCRdb's copy holds only in-frame clones and misses some; the assay was immunoSEQ multiplex PCR. Altogether around 80,000 clones are present, roughly 89% being singletons, with the ten largest covering roughly 0.6%. This sample comprised CD4+ or CD8+ T cells sorted from blood, obtained in a trial of the OX40 agonist ivuxolimab. These receptors came from an adult with an advanced solid tumor such as melanoma, head and neck, liver or kidney cancer. Both conserved end residues are part of each CDR3. D genes are given only for firm matches. The size of a clone is reported for some rows only, either as once, few or many, or as a class for expanded clones.

D	V	J	size	DNA	CDR3
.	TRBV15	TRBJ1-5	.	TGTGCCACCAGCACGACACCTTTTAATCAGCCCCAGCATTTT	CATSTTPFNQPQHF
.	TRBV9	TRBJ2-3	.	TGTGCCAGCAGCGTAGAGTCGGGCGGTACGCAGTATTTT	CASSVESGGTQYF
.	TRBV30	TRBJ2-1	.	TGTGCCTGGAGTGTAGTGAGCGGAACTGAGCAGTTCTTC	CAWSVVSGTEQFF
TRBD2	TRBV5-6	TRBJ2-7	.	TGTGCCAGCAGCTTGCCTAGCGGGGCTTACGAGCAGTACTTC	CASSLPSGAYEQYF
.	TRBV7-3	TRBJ1-1	.	TGTGCCAGCAGGGACAGTGGCAACACTGAAGCTTTCTTT	CASRDSGNTEAFF
TRBD1	TRBV19	TRBJ2-3	.	TGTGCCAGCGCACAGGGGGCTAAGGCAGATACGCAGTATTTT	CASAQGAKADTQYF
TRBD2	TRBV6-5	TRBJ2-4	.	TGTGCCAGCAGTTACGGCGGGAGTATTGGCGGTGACATTCAGTACTTC	CASSYGGSIGGDIQYF
TRBD1	TRBV4-2	TRBJ1-3	.	TGTGCCAGCAGCCAAGATAACAGGGGCAAAAACACCATATATTTT	CASSQDNRGKNTIYF
TRBD1	TRBV2	TRBJ2-1	.	TGTGCCAGCAGGCCCGGGACAGCCTACAATGAGCAGTTCTTC	CASRPGTAYNEQFF
.	TRBV19	TRBJ1-2	.	TGTGCCAGTAGCCCGGGGAACAACTATGGCTACACCTTC	CASSPGNNYGYTF
.	TRBV6-4	TRBJ1-6	.	TGTGCCAGCAGACAAGAGGGGCTCAATAATTCACCCCTCCACTTT	CASRQEGLNNSPLHF
.	TRBV25-1	TRBJ1-1	.	TGTGCCAGCAGTGACCCCCCCAAACACACTGAAGCTTTCTTT	CASSDPPKHTEAFF
.	TRBV5-1	TRBJ2-7	once	TGCGCCAGCAGCTTGGTCAGTAACTACGAGCAGTACTTC	CASSLVSNYEQYF
TRBD1	TRBV5-1	TRBJ2-3	once	TGCGCCAGCAGCCCAGACAGGGGTTCTAGCACAGATACGCAGTATTTT	CASSPDRGSSTDTQYF
TRBD1	TRBV6-5	TRBJ1-4	.	TGTGCCAGCAGTTCCCGCCCTACAGGGGCTAATGAAAAACTGTTTTTT	CASSSRPTGANEKLFF
.	TRBV7-6	TRBJ1-1	.	TGTGCCAGCAGCTTGGGCATAAAACAGGGATACACTGAAGCTTTCTTT	CASSLGIKQGYTEAFF
.	TRBV4-1	TRBJ2-1	.	TGCGCCAGCAGCCAAGAAAAAATGGTTTTCTACAATGAGCAGTTCTTC	CASSQEKMVFYNEQFF
TRBD1	TRBV27	TRBJ1-5	.	TGTGCCAGCAGACGACAGGGAGACAATCAGCCCCAGCATTTT	CASRRQGDNQPQHF
.	TRBV21-1	TRBJ1-5	.	TGTGCCAGCCCGACCGGACAGCGTCGCAATCAGCCCCAGCATTTT	CASPTGQRRNQPQHF
.	TRBV10-1	TRBJ2-3	.	TGCGCCAGCAGTGAGTCATCGACAGGGAGGGATACGCAGTATTTT	CASSESSTGRDTQYF
.	TRBV19	TRBJ2-7	.	TGTGCCACCCGGGGCGGCTCCGGGACGGGGGAGCAGTACTTC	CATRGGSGTGEQYF
.	TRBV6-1	TRBJ2-1	.	TGTGCCAGCAGTGAATTACGTGGGTACAATGAGCAGTTCTTC	CASSELRGYNEQFF
.	TRBV19	TRBJ1-6	.	TGTGCCAGTAGTATGGTGGCGAATAATTCACCCCTCCACTTT	CASSMVANNSPLHF
.	TRBV5-1	TRBJ2-3	.	TGCGCCAGCAGCTCCTTAGGGGGCACAGATACGCAGTATTTT	CASSSLGGTDTQYF
.	TRBV28	TRBJ1-2	.	TGTGCCAGCAGTCGCCGGACCTATGGCTACACCTTC	CASSRRTYGYTF
.	TRBV7-9	TRBJ1-2	.	TGTGCCAGCAGCTCCTCGGGGGATGGCTACACCTTC	CASSSSGDGYTF
.	TRBV7-6	TRBJ2-7	.	TGTGCCAGCAGCTTAGACCCCAGCTCCTACGAGCAGTACTTC	CASSLDPSSYEQYF
TRBD1	TRBV18	TRBJ2-7	.	TGTGCCAGCTCACCCCCCGGGACAGGAACCTACGAGCAGTACTTC	CASSPPGTGTYEQYF
TRBD2	TRBV27	TRBJ2-1	.	TGTGCCAGCAGACAGACTAGCGGGAGTAGTTATGAGCAGTTCTTC	CASRQTSGSSYEQFF
.	TRBV18	TRBJ2-1	.	TGTGCCAGCTCACCCACAGGGATGGGTAATGAGCAGTTCTTC	CASSPTGMGNEQFF
TRBD2	TRBV4-1	TRBJ2-1	.	TGCGCCAGCAGCCGCGGACTAGCGGGAGGTAATGAGCAGTTCTTC	CASSRGLAGGNEQFF